The rows below give T cell receptor beta chains drawn from one sample of a study of T cell repertoires in ileal Crohn's disease. The protocol was immunoSEQ multiplex PCR, while the TCRdb copy is restricted to in-frame clones and leaves out a portion. The sample includes around 14,000 clones, 80% seen only once; the top ten take under 5%. Sample: ileal tissue. The receptors come from an adult with Crohn's disease. Both conserved end residues are part of each CDR3. D genes are given only for firm matches. Clone size is given for some rows only: seen once, a few or many times, or a class if the clone is expanded.

v_call: TRBV27
d_call: TRBD1
clone_size: .
j_call: TRBJ1-2
cdr3_aa: CASSFRQGHGYTF
cdr3_nt: TGTGCCAGCAGTTTCAGACAGGGGCACGGCTACACCTTC

v_call: TRBV28
d_call: TRBD2
clone_size: .
j_call: TRBJ2-1
cdr3_aa: CASSFSGLAGFNEQFF
cdr3_nt: TGTGCCAGCAGTTTCTCCGGGCTAGCGGGGTTCAATGAGCAGTTCTTC

v_call: TRBV6-1
d_call: TRBD2
clone_size: few
j_call: TRBJ2-1
cdr3_aa: CASSESGGFNEQFF
cdr3_nt: TGTGCCAGCAGTGAAAGCGGGGGCTTCAATGAGCAGTTCTTC

v_call: TRBV5-4
d_call: TRBD1
clone_size: few
j_call: TRBJ1-5
cdr3_aa: CASSLQGESNQPQHF
cdr3_nt: TGTGCCAGCAGCTTACAGGGGGAAAGCAATCAGCCCCAGCATTTT

v_call: TRBV7-8
d_call: TRBD1
clone_size: .
j_call: TRBJ2-7
cdr3_aa: CASSLGGGPFYEQYF
cdr3_nt: TGTGCCAGCAGCTTAGGAGGGGGCCCCTTCTACGAGCAGTACTTC

v_call: TRBV4-1
d_call: TRBD1
clone_size: .
j_call: TRBJ1-1
cdr3_aa: CASSQDTTGGLDTEAFF
cdr3_nt: TGCGCCAGCAGCCAAGATACAACAGGGGGGCTTGACACTGAAGCTTTCTTT

v_call: TRBV27
d_call: .
clone_size: .
j_call: TRBJ1-1
cdr3_aa: CASSLSLRTEAFF
cdr3_nt: TGTGCCAGCAGTTTATCACTCCGTACTGAAGCTTTCTTT

v_call: TRBV5-4
d_call: TRBD1
clone_size: .
j_call: TRBJ1-2
cdr3_aa: CASSGPGTGLNYGYTF
cdr3_nt: TGTGCCAGCAGCGGTCCCGGGACAGGTCTGAACTATGGCTACACCTTC

v_call: TRBV10-3
d_call: TRBD2
clone_size: .
j_call: TRBJ2-2
cdr3_aa: CAIRTSGNTGELFF
cdr3_nt: TGTGCCATCAGGACTAGCGGGAACACCGGGGAGCTGTTTTTT

v_call: TRBV7-6
d_call: TRBD2
clone_size: .
j_call: TRBJ2-7
cdr3_aa: CASSLALAGVNEQYF
cdr3_nt: TGTGCCAGCAGCTTAGCCCTAGCGGGGGTGAACGAGCAGTACTTC

v_call: TRBV9
d_call: .
clone_size: .
j_call: TRBJ2-3
cdr3_aa: CASSVAPSSTDTQYF
cdr3_nt: TGTGCCAGCAGCGTAGCCCCCTCTAGCACAGATACGCAGTATTTT

v_call: TRBV2
d_call: TRBD2
clone_size: .
j_call: TRBJ2-2
cdr3_aa: CATSPGAGGPSTGELFF
cdr3_nt: TGTGCCACCTCCCCGGGGGCGGGGGGGCCGAGCACCGGGGAGCTGTTTTTT

v_call: TRBV5-1
d_call: .
clone_size: .
j_call: TRBJ2-5
cdr3_aa: CASSLDPGTAPRTQYF
cdr3_nt: TGCGCCAGCAGCTTGGACCCTGGCACAGCCCCCCGGACCCAGTACTTC

v_call: TRBV30
d_call: .
clone_size: few
j_call: TRBJ1-3
cdr3_aa: CAWSIRGGPGNTIYF
cdr3_nt: TGTGCCTGGAGCATAAGAGGGGGACCCGGAAACACCATATATTTT

v_call: TRBV5-5
d_call: TRBD1
clone_size: .
j_call: TRBJ1-6
cdr3_aa: CASSTRTGIDNSPLHF
cdr3_nt: TGTGCCAGCAGCACCCGGACAGGGATTGATAATTCACCCCTCCACTTT

v_call: TRBV4-2
d_call: TRBD1
clone_size: few
j_call: TRBJ1-1
cdr3_aa: CASSLNRDRGSEAFF
cdr3_nt: TGTGCCAGCAGCCTGAACCGGGACAGGGGCTCTGAAGCTTTCTTT

v_call: TRBV19
d_call: .
clone_size: .
j_call: TRBJ2-3
cdr3_aa: CASSAYTDTQYF
cdr3_nt: TGTGCCAGTAGTGCGTACACAGATACGCAGTATTTT

v_call: TRBV7-2
d_call: .
clone_size: .
j_call: TRBJ2-2
cdr3_aa: CASSLGASTGELFF
cdr3_nt: TGTGCCAGCAGCTTAGGGGCCTCCACCGGGGAGCTGTTTTTT

v_call: TRBV11-2
d_call: .
clone_size: .
j_call: TRBJ1-3
cdr3_aa: CASSATGIGNTIYF
cdr3_nt: TGTGCCAGCAGCGCCACAGGGATTGGAAACACCATATATTTT

v_call: TRBV10-2
d_call: TRBD2
clone_size: .
j_call: TRBJ2-2
cdr3_aa: CASSEWTSGPRGGELFF
cdr3_nt: TGCGCCAGCAGTGAGTGGACTAGCGGTCCCAGGGGCGGGGAGCTGTTTTTT